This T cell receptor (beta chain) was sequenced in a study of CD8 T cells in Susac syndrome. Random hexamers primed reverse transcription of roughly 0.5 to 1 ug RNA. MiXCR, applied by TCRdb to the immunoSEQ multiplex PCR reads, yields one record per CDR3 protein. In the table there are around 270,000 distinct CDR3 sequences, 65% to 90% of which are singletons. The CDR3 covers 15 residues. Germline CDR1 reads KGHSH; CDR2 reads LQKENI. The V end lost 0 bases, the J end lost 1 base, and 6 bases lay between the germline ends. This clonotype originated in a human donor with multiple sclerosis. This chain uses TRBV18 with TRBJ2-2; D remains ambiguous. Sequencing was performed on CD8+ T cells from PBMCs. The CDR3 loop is CASSPPAWNTGELFF. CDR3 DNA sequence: TGTGCCAGCTCACCACCAGCTTGGAACACCGGGGAGCTGTTTTTT.